The 3 T cell receptor beta chains given below trace back to one sample, sequenced in a study of T cells expressing NK-cell markers. No DNA is given; TCRdb re-called the 5' RACE reads and lists each CDR3 protein once. Here the sample table reports some 390,000 distinct CDR3 sequences. Sequenced sample: blood T cells: a sorted CD56 or NKG2C T cell subset, CD4+ or CD8+ T cells, or bulk PBMC T cells (not recorded which). The receptors were sampled from a woman between 50 and 59 years old in good health.

The genes are TRBV6-2 or TRBV6-3 and TRBJ1-2. The CDR3 runs 11 residues. The germline gives CDR1 MNHEY, CDR2 SVGEGT. The CDR3 sequence: CASSNGMRYTF.

The chain is built from TRBV3-1 and TRBJ2-2; TCRdb proposes TRBD2, but this gene call is untestable without DNA. This CDR3 spans 15 amino acids. Germline assignment: CDR1 LGHDT and CDR2 YNNKEL (reference sequence). The CDR3 reads CASCLAGPNTGELFF.

The chain recombines TRBV7-6 with TRBJ1-1; lacking DNA, the TRBD1 call made by TCRdb goes unchecked. Germline values: CDR1 SGHVS, CDR2 FNYEAQ. The CDR3 is 15 residues long. This CDR3 reads CASSSSPGRNTEAFF. Variable domain in full (rest from reference TRBV7-6 and TRBJ1-1): GAGVSQSPRYKVTKRGQDVALRCDPISGHVSLYWYRQALGQGPEFLTYFNYEAQQDKSGLPNDRFSAERPEGSISTLTIQRTEQRDSAMYRCASSSSPGRNTEAFFGQGTRLTVV.